A single sample is the source of the 6 T cell receptor beta chains below, sequenced in a study of cytomegalovirus exposure and HLA in healthy donors. The PCR contained 60 Vbeta and 13 Jbeta primers. The data were produced by immunoSEQ multiplex PCR, yet TCRdb's version contains in-frame clones alone and is incomplete. This sample yields approximately 140,000 clones, of which approximately 83% are seen a single time; approximately 2.4% belongs to the top ten. Material: PBMCs. The receptors stem from a male donor in good health and CMV-seronegative.

The chain employs TRBV10-1 and TRBJ1-5; D call uncertain. The length of the CDR3 is 15 residues. CDR1 and CDR2 (germline): WNHNN, SYGVQD (reference sequence). V was cut by 6 bases and J by 0 bases, with 12 bases left in between. Written as DNA, the CDR3 is TGCGCCAGCAGCGTTAAACAATATAGCAATCAGCCCCAGCATTTT. This translates into CASSVKQYSNQPQHF.

This clone is a singleton in its sample. The J gene is TRBJ1-2, the V gene TRBV6-1; 10 bases map to TRBD1. Trimming removed 6 bases from V and 6 bases from J; junction bases left unmatched: 10. The CDR3 has 15 residues. The germline CDR1 and CDR2 sequences are MNHNS and SASEGT. The CDR3 bases are TGTGCCAGCAGCACCCTACTGACAGGGGGCGATGGCTACACCTTC. Translation: CASSTLLTGGDGYTF.

V is TRBV4-3 and J is TRBJ2-4; no clear D gene. The CDR3 covers 14 residues. Germline CDR1 is LGHNA and CDR2 is YSLEER. Trimming left V 1 base short and J 0 bases short, with 4 bases between. The CDR3 sequence: CASSQAVAKNIQYF. CDR3 bases: TGCGCCAGCAGCCAAGCTGTAGCCAAAAACATTCAGTACTTC.

This clone was counted a few times. This chain joins TRBV4-1 and TRBJ1-2, with D uncertain. This CDR3 comprises 14 residues. Germline CDR1 reads MGHRA; CDR2 reads YSYEKL. V lost 0 bases and J 8 bases, leaving 13 bases between the germline ends. The CDR3 protein is CASSQDPGGAGYTF. The CDR3 DNA follows: TGCGCCAGCAGCCAAGATCCAGGAGGAGCGGGCTACACCTTC.

The chain is built from TRBV7-2 and TRBJ2-7, with D uncertain. This CDR3 region has 15 residues. Germline V lookup: CDR1 SGHTA, CDR2 FQGNSA. V dropped 1 base and J dropped 1 base, with 11 bases sitting between them. The DNA of the CDR3 is TGTGCCAGCAGCTTAGAAGCTGATATATCCTACGAGCAGTACTTC. This gives the protein CASSLEADISYEQYF.

The rearrangement joins TRBV5-1 to TRBJ2-7; 9 nucleotides line up with TRBD1. Germline loops: CDR1 SGHRS, CDR2 YFSETQ. The CDR3 spans 14 residues. V lost 5 bases, J lost 1 base, and 4 bases stayed unmatched. DNA of the CDR3: TGCGCCAGCAGACAGGGGGCTTTGTCCTACGAGCAGTACTTC. Amino acids: CASRQGALSYEQYF.